The clone carrying this T cell receptor beta chain was counted a few times. This CDR3 spans 15 amino acids. With 3 bases removed from V and 0 bases from J, the gap between germline ends came to 12 bases. Primed by a sample-barcoded 5' primer and a J-beta primer mix, a second PCR proceeded for roughly 6 to 12 cycles. TCRdb independently ran MiXCR on the 5' RACE reads; one entry per CDR3 protein. In the table there are approximately 760,000 distinct CDR3 sequences, just under 25% of which are singletons. The record originates from a study of blood T cells in healthy people across ages. These data were also filed under a second study, of T cells of mothers and their children.

The TCR sequence derives from a boy aged 5-17 years in good health. The chain recombines TRBV12-3 or TRBV12-4 with TRBJ2-7, with D unresolved. Sequences were obtained from blood. CDR3 in amino acids: CASSFALISSYEQYF. The CDR3 nucleotides read TGTGCCAGCAGTTTCGCCCTTATCAGCTCCTACGAGCAGTACTTC.